This TCR beta chain is drawn from a study of T cells in women clearing cervical HPV infection. For the study at large: Controls' single incident HPV16 infection cleared within 12 months without precancer. Case blood drawn at lesion detection; control blood after infection cleared. Study results and caveats: CIN3+ cases had significantly higher TCR richness than controls; evenness did not differ.

The germline V and J ends were trimmed by 1 base and 3 bases, with 9 bases remaining between them. Germline-derived CDR1 and CDR2 are LNHDA and SQIVND (reference sequence). The CDR3 has 14 amino acids. The protocol was immunoSEQ multiplex PCR, while the TCRdb copy is restricted to in-frame clones and leaves out a portion. The listing records fewer than 30,000 clones. Cervical HPV DNA detected by MY09/MY11 PCR, typed by dot-blot. With regard to this clone: Antigen: not known. The read falls 3 residues short of the CDR3 end, and the missing part is taken from the germline J gene.

The clonotype comes from a woman aged 18-70 years with a cervical HPV16 infection that either progressed to CIN3+ or cleared (not recorded which). What was sequenced was blood buffy coat. The chain employs TRBV19 and TRBJ1-1, with D tentatively TRBD1 (5 bases). The CDR3 DNA, read in part, is TGTGCCAGTAGTATAGTGGCACAGGACACTGAA. This codes for CASSIVAQDTE. The whole CDR3 is CASSIVAQDTEAFF.